These 15 T cell receptor beta chains share one sample of origin, sequenced in a study of control samples from healthy donors and cancer patients. The assay was immunoSEQ multiplex PCR, and TCRdb's table has in-frame clones only and misses some. In the table there are 400,000 to 450,000 clones, around 90% of which are singletons. Source material: PBMCs. The receptor source for this set is a man aged 35 to 55 with head and neck cancer.

The chain links TRBV4-3 to TRBJ1-1; 8 bases fit TRBD1. The CDR3 extends over 14 amino acids. Unmatched junction bases numbered 1, after V lost 3 bases and J lost 1 base. Germline values: CDR1 LGHNA, CDR2 YSLEER. In DNA, the CDR3 is TGCGCCAGCAGCCAGGGACAGGAGAACACTGAAGCTTTCTTT. Translation: CASSQGQENTEAFF.

The chain has TRBV11-2 and TRBJ1-4, with TRBD1 identical over 7 bases. This CDR3 comprises 15 residues. CDR1 SGHAT and CDR2 FQNNGV come from the germline V gene. Trimming cost V 5 bases and J 5 bases; bases outside gene matches: 8. In nucleotides, the CDR3 is TGTGCCAGCAGCCCGAGGACAGGAGTGAATGAAAAACTGTTTTTT. Its translation is CASSPRTGVNEKLFF.

The chain combines TRBV28 with TRBJ2-3; a possible D gene is TRBD2 (5 bases). This CDR3 contains 15 residues. Looked up from germline, CDR1 is MDHEN and CDR2 is SYDVKM. V was cut by 5 bases and J by 0 bases, with 12 bases left in between. CDR3 region: CASSGSSYSTDTQYF. CDR3 in DNA: TGTGCCAGCAGTGGGAGTTCTTACAGCACAGATACGCAGTATTTT. The complete variable domain, with remaining parts taken from reference TRBV28 and TRBJ2-3, reads DVKVTQSSRYLVKRTGEKVFLECVQDMDHENMFWYRQDPGLGLRLIYFSYDVKMKEKGDIPEGYSVSREKKERFSLILESASTNQTSMYLCASSGSSYSTDTQYFGPGTRLTVL.

The chain joins TRBV6-6 to TRBJ1-6, with unresolved D. V was trimmed by 2 bases and J by 7 bases, leaving 15 bases between them. The CDR3 totals 16 residues. Germline V CDR1 and CDR2: MNHNY, SVGAGI (reference sequence). The CDR3 region has the DNA TGTGCCAGCAGTTACGAAGGCCCGCTGGCGAATTCACCCCTCCACTTT. Amino acid sequence: CASSYEGPLANSPLHF.

V and J are TRBV5-5 and TRBJ1-4; a possible D gene is TRBD1 (5 bases). The CDR3 has 15 amino acids. V was cut by 0 bases and J by 8 bases, with 14 bases left in between. The V gene's germline CDR1 is SGHKS and CDR2 YYEKEE (reference sequence). The CDR3 bases are TGTGCCAGCAGCTTGGTCCCCATCCGGGGGGAAAAACTGTTTTTT. Its protein is CASSLVPIRGEKLFF.

CDR3 protein: CASSLWAAGELFF. The CDR3 DNA sequence: TGTGCCAGCAGCCTTTGGGCGGCCGGGGAGCTGTTTTTT. The chain is built from TRBV11-2 and TRBJ2-2, with D unresolved. Per germline, CDR1 SGHAT and CDR2 FQNNGV. Deletions cut 5 bases from V and 6 bases from J, with 10 bases between. The CDR3 has 13 amino acids.

The rearrangement joins TRBV5-1 to TRBJ2-1; 9 bases map to TRBD2. Per the germline V gene, CDR1 is SGHRS and CDR2 is YFSETQ. CDR3 size: 15 residues. V was clipped by 5 bases and J by 6 bases; unmatched bases: 9. The CDR3 DNA follows: TGCGCCAGCAGAATAGTAGCGGGGGCCCTCAATGAGCAGTTCTTC. Translating gives CASRIVAGALNEQFF.

The CDR3 spells CAIVLPDLNTGELFF. CDR3 sequence (DNA): TGTGCCATCGTCCTCCCGGACCTCAACACCGGGGAGCTGTTTTTT. The chain recombines TRBV3-1 (or the pseudogene TRBV3-2) with TRBJ2-2, with D unresolved. Per germline, CDR1 LGHDT and CDR2 YNNKEL (reference sequence). The CDR3 consists of 15 residues. V was cut by 10 bases and J by 2 bases, with 17 bases left in between.

The V gene is TRBV7-2, the J gene TRBJ2-2, with D maybe TRBD1 (6 bases). Deletions cut 6 bases from V and 4 bases from J, with 21 bases between. The germline V gene encodes CDR1 SGHTA and CDR2 FQGNSA. The length of the CDR3 is 17 residues. The CDR3 sequence is CASSPGQGPSSTGELFF. DNA for the CDR3: TGTGCCAGCAGTCCAGGGCAGGGGCCCTCGAGCACCGGGGAGCTGTTTTTT.

The chain recombines TRBV7-9 with TRBJ1-5, with unresolved D. Germline values: CDR1 SEHNR, CDR2 FQNEAQ (reference sequence). V was clipped by 4 bases and J by 7 bases, with 8 bases between them. This CDR3 contains 12 residues. In DNA form, the CDR3 reads TGTGCCAGCAGCTCCCCGGGCCAGCCCCAGCATTTT. Translated, it gives CASSSPGQPQHF.

This chain uses TRBV5-5 with TRBJ2-7, with D perhaps TRBD1 (6 bases). Germline CDR1 and CDR2: SGHKS and YYEKEE (reference sequence). The CDR3 has 14 residues. Trimming took off 0 bases at V and 6 bases at J, with 13 bases between the two ends. The CDR3 nucleotides read TGTGCCAGCAGCTTGGCCTGGCAGGGGACCGAGCAGTACTTC. Protein: CASSLAWQGTEQYF.

This chain uses TRBV6-5 with TRBJ2-2; a weak D match, TRBD1 (5 bases). CDR1 and CDR2 from the germline V gene are MNHEY and SVGAGI. The CDR3 contains 16 residues. V gave up 2 bases and J gave up 4 bases, with 14 bases separating them. The CDR3 DNA follows: TGTGCCAGCAGTTACAGGGGTGGTAGTGGCACCGGGGAGCTGTTTTTT. The encoded protein is CASSYRGGSGTGELFF.

The V and J genes are TRBV10-3 and TRBJ2-7; a possible D gene is TRBD1 (5 bases). Per the germline V gene, CDR1 is ENHRY and CDR2 is SYGVKD. V lost 6 bases and J 3 bases, leaving 9 bases between the germline ends. The CDR3 loop spans 12 amino acids. CDR3 sequence (DNA): TGTGCCATCAGGGACACTAACTACGAGCAGTACTTC. It codes for CAIRDTNYEQYF.

This clone has only a few counts. V gene TRBV6-5 combines with J gene TRBJ1-2, with D perhaps TRBD1 (6 bases). Germline V gene lookup returns CDR1 MNHEY and CDR2 SVGAGI. With 5 bases removed from V and 2 bases from J, the gap between germline ends came to 12 bases. The CDR3 has 14 amino acids. CDR3 residues: CASSPRTANYGYTF. Written as DNA, the CDR3 is TGTGCCAGCAGTCCTCGGACAGCCAACTATGGCTACACCTTC.

J is TRBJ1-4 and V is TRBV28; 7 bases are shared with TRBD1. This CDR3 contains 16 residues. Germline values: CDR1 MDHEN, CDR2 SYDVKM. The V gene end was trimmed by 6 bases and the J gene end by 8 bases; junction bases not matched to a gene: 15. CDR3 sequence (DNA): TGTGCCAGCAGCCCGGGGGGGGAGGGGGCCGGGGAAAAACTGTTTTTT. It translates to CASSPGGEGAGEKLFF.